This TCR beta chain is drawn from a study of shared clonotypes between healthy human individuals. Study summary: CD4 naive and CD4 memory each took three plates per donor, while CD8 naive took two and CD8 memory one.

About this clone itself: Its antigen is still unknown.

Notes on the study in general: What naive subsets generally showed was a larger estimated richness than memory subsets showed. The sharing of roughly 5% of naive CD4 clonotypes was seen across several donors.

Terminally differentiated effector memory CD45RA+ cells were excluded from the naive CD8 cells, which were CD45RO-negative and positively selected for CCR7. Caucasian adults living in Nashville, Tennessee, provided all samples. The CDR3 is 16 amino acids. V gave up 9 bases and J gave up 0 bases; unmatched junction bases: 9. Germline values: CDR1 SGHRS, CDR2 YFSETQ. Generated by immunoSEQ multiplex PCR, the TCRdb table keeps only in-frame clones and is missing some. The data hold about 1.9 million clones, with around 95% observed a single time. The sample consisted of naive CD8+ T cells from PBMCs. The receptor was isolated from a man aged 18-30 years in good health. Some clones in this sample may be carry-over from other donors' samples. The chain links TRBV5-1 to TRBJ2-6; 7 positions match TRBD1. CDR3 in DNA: TGCGCCAACCGGACAGGACCTAGCTCTGGGGCCAACGTCCTGACTTTC. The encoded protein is CANRTGPSSGANVLTF.